This entry lists 26 T cell receptor beta chains sequenced from one sample in a study of beta chain features in type 1 diabetes. Expressed TCRB transcripts were sequenced, since all the RNA that had been isolated was reverse transcribed. The assay was immunoSEQ multiplex PCR, and TCRdb's table has in-frame clones only and misses some. The sample shows 400,000 to 550,000 clones, more than 9.5% of them seen only once. The specimen sequenced was naive CD4+ T cells from blood. Receptors were obtained from a woman aged 18-35 years in good health.

This clone was seen a handful of times. The rearrangement links TRBV9 to TRBJ1-6, with a tentative D call TRBD1 (5 bases). Germline CDR1 SGDLS, CDR2 YYNGEE. V lost 0 bases and J 7 bases, leaving 17 bases between the germline ends. CDR3 size: 17 residues. CDR3 in amino acids: CASSVEWGNSNNSPLHF. The CDR3 nucleotides are TGTGCCAGCAGCGTAGAATGGGGGAATTCGAACAATTCACCCCTCCACTTT.

The chain recombines TRBV7-2 with TRBJ1-1; no reliable D call. Germline loops: CDR1 SGHTA, CDR2 FQGNSA. V was pared by 6 bases and J by 1 base, with 9 bases between. The CDR3 runs to 13 residues. The DNA for the CDR3 is TGTGCCAGCAGAGCAGACCGGAACACTGAAGCTTTCTTT. Translation gives CASRADRNTEAFF.

The chain links TRBV30 to TRBJ2-3, with D unresolved. The germline V gene encodes CDR1 GTSNPN and CDR2 SVGIG (reference sequence). This CDR3 is 12 amino acids long. V lost 4 bases and J lost 1, with 6 bases in between. CDR3 in DNA: TGTGCCTGGACTCGGGGCACAGATACGCAGTATTTT. This translates into CAWTRGTDTQYF.

The chain uses TRBV7-9 and TRBJ1-4; unclear D gene. CDR3 length equals 15 residues. Trimming shortened V by 1 base and J by 7 bases, and 13 bases separated the two germline ends. Germline CDR1 is SEHNR and CDR2 is FQNEAQ (reference sequence). The CDR3 sequence: CASSLDNRRVEKLFF. The CDR3 DNA follows: TGTGCCAGCAGCTTAGATAACCGACGAGTTGAAAAACTGTTTTTT.

The chain couples TRBV28 to TRBJ1-5, with unresolved D. This CDR3 comprises 14 residues. Trimming took 4 bases from V and 0 from J, leaving 7 bases between them. Germline lookup yields CDR1 MDHEN and CDR2 SYDVKM. CDR3: CASSSSYSNQPQHF. The CDR3 DNA reads as TGTGCCAGCAGTTCCTCCTATAGCAATCAGCCCCAGCATTTT.

V usage is TRBV7-7 and J usage is TRBJ2-5; D possibly matches TRBD1 or TRBD2 (6 bases each). CDR3 size: 15 residues. V lost 3 bases and J 4 bases, leaving 15 bases between the germline ends. In germline, CDR1 is SSHAT, CDR2 FNYEAQ (reference sequence). CDR3 in amino acids: CASSLNWGASETQYF. CDR3 coding DNA: TGTGCCAGCAGCTTGAACTGGGGGGCCTCAGAGACCCAGTACTTC.

The table lists this clone with a count of one. Other nucleotide sequences in the sample specify the same CDR3. V and J are TRBV18 and TRBJ2-7; D is undetermined. Germline V lookup: CDR1 KGHSH, CDR2 LQKENI. V lost 3 bases to trimming and J lost 3 bases, with 9 bases between them. The CDR3 has 13 amino acids. The CDR3 DNA is TGTGCCAGCTCACCGCGACAACTCTACGAGCAGTACGTC. It specifies CASSPRQLYEQYV.

This clone turned up a few times. The chain is built from TRBV2 and TRBJ2-5, with D hard to call. Germline V gene lookup returns CDR1 SNHLY and CDR2 FYNNEI. This CDR3 contains 11 residues. Trimming pared 2 bases from V and 5 bases from J, leaving 3 bases between. The CDR3 is CASSEYETQYF. Here the CDR3 DNA reads TGTGCCAGCAGTGAATACGAGACCCAGTACTTC.

There are a few counts of this clone. This chain connects TRBV4-3 to TRBJ1-4; 8 positions agree with TRBD1. Looked up from germline, CDR1 is LGHNA and CDR2 is YSLEER. V lost 0 bases and J lost 5; bases outside the gene matches: 5. This CDR3 has 16 residues. The DNA for the CDR3 is TGCGCCAGCAGCCAAGAATTCCGACAGGGGAATGAAAAACTGTTTTTT. Amino acids: CASSQEFRQGNEKLFF.

On this clone: Other nucleotide sequences in the sample specify the same CDR3. The chain has TRBV7-2 and TRBJ1-2, with TRBD1 matching 8 bases. Germline-derived CDR1 and CDR2 are SGHTA and FQGNSA. Losses at the gene ends were 5 bases for V and 4 bases for J; bases not matched to a gene: 3. The CDR3 covers 13 residues. The CDR3 loop is CASSQGTGYGYTF. The CDR3 DNA follows: TGTGCCAGCAGCCAAGGGACAGGCTATGGCTACACCTTC.

This chain joins TRBV7-2 and TRBJ2-2, with a tentative D call TRBD2 (6 bases). The CDR3 totals 15 residues. In germline, CDR1 is SGHTA, CDR2 FQGNSA. V was shortened by 1 base and J by 5 bases, with 11 bases between the two germline ends. The DNA for the CDR3 is TGTGCCAGCAGCTTAGTGGGAGGTGGGACCGGGGAGCTGTTTTTT. The encoded protein is CASSLVGGGTGELFF.

This clone was recorded a few times. The genes are TRBV2 and TRBJ1-2; TRBD1 matches 8 bases. After removal of 6 bases from V and 8 bases from J, the junction contained 14 bases not matched to a gene. This CDR3 region has 15 residues. Per germline, CDR1 SNHLY and CDR2 FYNNEI. Here the CDR3 reads CASRLGQGQLRGYTF. CDR3 DNA sequence: TGTGCCAGCAGGCTCGGACAGGGACAACTACGAGGCTACACCTTC.

In its sample, this clone was seen a few times. The J gene is TRBJ2-7, the V gene TRBV30; 8 bases line up with TRBD1. Trimming at V came to 0 bases and at J to 0 bases, leaving 4 bases not matched to a gene. Germline V lookup: CDR1 GTSNPN, CDR2 SVGIG (reference sequence). The CDR3 is 15 amino acids. The CDR3 DNA sequence: TGTGCCTGGAGTGTCCGGACAGGGAGCTCCTACGAGCAGTACGTC. Translated, it gives CAWSVRTGSSYEQYV.

This clone was picked up a small number of times. The CDR3 DNA reads as TGCAGCGCCCCGGGACGGAGTCACTATGGCTACACCTTC. Its protein product is CSAPGRSHYGYTF. The chain joins TRBV29-1 to TRBJ1-2, with D perhaps matching TRBD1 (5 bases). The germline gives CDR1 SQVTM, CDR2 ANQGSEA. The CDR3 has 13 amino acids. The germline V and J ends were trimmed by 7 bases and 3 bases, with 15 bases remaining between them. Looking up the rest from reference TRBV29-1 and TRBJ1-2 gives the full variable domain: SAVISQKPSRDICQRGTSLTIQCQVDSQVTMMFWYRQQPGQSLTLIATANQGSEATYESGFVIDKFPISRPNLTFSTLTVSNMSPEDSSIYLCSAPGRSHYGYTFGSGTRLTVV.

On this clone itself: Other DNA sequences in this specimen translate into the identical CDR3. The rearrangement uses TRBV9 and TRBJ2-1; D remains ambiguous. Germline CDR1 SGDLS, CDR2 YYNGEE. The CDR3 covers 15 residues. Trimming pared 3 bases from V and 0 bases from J, leaving 10 bases between. The CDR3 reads CASSALSGSYNEQFF. Here the CDR3 DNA reads TGTGCCAGCAGCGCGTTAAGTGGCTCCTACAATGAGCAGTTCTTC.

This clone was observed at least ten times. The DNA of the CDR3 is TGCAGCGTTATTCTCGCGGGCTCTTTTGGTCAGTGGCAGTTCTTC. As protein: CSVILAGSFGQWQFF. V gene TRBV29-1 combines with J gene TRBJ2-1; possible D gene TRBD2, 5 bases. The CDR3 is 15 residues long. CDR1 is SQVTM and CDR2 is ANQGSEA in the germline V gene. The V end lost 5 bases, the J end lost 12 bases, and 26 bases lay between the germline ends.

The CDR3 sequence is CASSLGGASYEQYV. CDR3 DNA sequence: TGTGCCAGCAGCTTGGGGGGAGCCTCCTACGAGCAGTACGTC. This sequence joins TRBV7-2 and TRBJ2-7; D is perhaps TRBD2 (6 bases). In germline, CDR1 is SGHTA, CDR2 FQGNSA. The CDR3 spans 14 residues. Trimming cost V 3 bases and J 0 bases, with 9 bases left between them.

This clone was detected a few times. The chain combines TRBV6-5 with TRBJ2-7; 12 positions agree with TRBD2. The CDR3 loop spans 15 amino acids. Per the germline V gene, CDR1 is MNHEY and CDR2 is SVGAGI. V was clipped by 7 bases and J by 9 bases; unmatched bases: 13. The CDR3, as DNA: TGTGCCAGCACCAGTCGGACTAGCGGGGACAACAGGCAGTACGTC. This encodes CASTSRTSGDNRQYV.

The table lists this clone with a few counts. The CDR3 DNA sequence: TGTGCCAGCAGCTTCGCTCAAATTGGAAACACCATATATTTT. Amino acids: CASSFAQIGNTIYF. V usage is TRBV7-9 and J usage is TRBJ1-3; no reliable D call. Germline-derived CDR1 and CDR2 are SEHNR and FQNEAQ (reference sequence). This CDR3 contains 14 residues. V was pared by 3 bases and J by 3 bases, with 9 bases between.

This chain links TRBV6-5 with TRBJ1-6; D unresolved. Trimming removed 4 bases at V and 7 bases at J, with 8 bases between. The germline V gene has CDR1 MNHEY and CDR2 SVGAGI. The CDR3 contains 13 residues. CDR3 residues: CASSSRTNSPLHF. CDR3 DNA sequence: TGTGCCAGCAGTTCCAGAACGAATTCACCCCTCCACTTT.

CDR3 in DNA: TGTGCCAGCAGTTTTGACCGGGGCAAAGGCTACACCTTC. This codes for CASSFDRGKGYTF. The V and J genes are TRBV28 and TRBJ1-2; TRBD1 is a possible D gene (5 bases). V lost 3 bases to trimming and J lost 8 bases, with 13 bases between them. Germline CDR1 is MDHEN and CDR2 is SYDVKM. This CDR3 is 13 amino acids long.

The table lists this clone with many counts. The gene calls are TRBV30 and TRBJ2-7, with D possibly being TRBD2 (6 bases). V was cut by 2 bases and J by 4 bases, with 12 bases left in between. The CDR3 loop spans 13 amino acids. Per the germline V gene, CDR1 is GTSNPN and CDR2 is SVGIG (reference sequence). CDR3 sequence (DNA): TGTGCCTGGAGTCCGGGACTCAAGTACGAGCAGTACTTC. Protein: CAWSPGLKYEQYF. Full variable domain (rest looked up from reference TRBV30 and TRBJ2-7): SQTIHQWPATLVQPVGSPLSLECTVEGTSNPNLYWYRQAAGRGLQLLFYSVGIGQISSEVPQNLSASRPQDRQFILSSKKLLLSDSGFYLCAWSPGLKYEQYFGPGTRLTVT.

CDR3 region: CASSSGTSGTQETQYF. CDR3 bases: TGCGCCAGCAGCTCCGGGACTAGCGGAACTCAAGAGACCCAGTACTTC. V usage is TRBV5-1 and J usage is TRBJ2-5; 11 nucleotides line up with TRBD2. The CDR3 loop spans 16 amino acids. The germline gives CDR1 SGHRS, CDR2 YFSETQ. V lost 3 bases to trimming and J lost 2 bases; unmatched junction nucleotides: 6.

This clone was seen more than once but under ten times. Other DNA sequences in this sample translate to the same CDR3. V gene TRBV30 combines with J gene TRBJ2-5; D unresolved. The DNA end is more similar to TRBJ2-7, so the J call may be wrong. The germline gives CDR1 GTSNPN, CDR2 SVGIG (reference sequence). The CDR3 spans 13 residues. The CDR3 DNA reads as TGTGCCTGGAGTAGACAAGGCCTCTACGAGCAGTACTTC. Translation gives CAWSRQGLYEQYF.

This clone was observed a handful of times. The chain uses TRBV11-2 and TRBJ2-2; 7 nucleotides line up with TRBD1. CDR3 length: 13 amino acids. V dropped 6 bases and J dropped 5; count of bases not matched to a gene: 3. Germline lookup yields CDR1 SGHAT and CDR2 FQNNGV. In nucleotides, the CDR3 is TGTGCCAGCAGTTACAGGGGTACCGGGGAGCTGTTTTTT. It translates to CASSYRGTGELFF.

V is TRBV5-1 and J is TRBJ2-6; TRBD2 agrees at 8 bases. Germline V gene sequence: CDR1 SGHRS, CDR2 YFSETQ. V dropped 5 bases and J dropped 0; count of bases not matched to a gene: 4. This CDR3 is 16 amino acids long. The CDR3 coding sequence is TGCGCCAGCAGTGAGCGGGGGTACTCTGGGGCCAACGTCCTGACTTTC. It is translated as CASSERGYSGANVLTF. Complete variable domain (other parts from reference TRBV5-1 and TRBJ2-6): KAGVTQTPRYLIKTRGQQVTLSCSPISGHRSVSWYQQTPGQGLQFLFEYFSETQRNKGNFPGRFSGRQFSNSRSEMNVSTLELGDSALYLCASSERGYSGANVLTFGAGSRLTVL.